Presented here are 13 T cell receptor beta chains from one specimen sequenced in a study of blood T cell repertoires in COVID-19. Only in-frame clones appear in the TCRdb table, and some are missing; sequencing was by immunoSEQ multiplex PCR. The sample has about 42,000 clones, around nine tenths seen once. Sequenced input: peripheral blood. The receptors derive from a human donor in a cohort sampled during active COVID-19.

The count of this clone is one. J is TRBJ2-7 and V is TRBV10-2; no clear D. Trimming took 7 bases from V and 3 from J, leaving 13 bases between them. Germline values: CDR1 WSHSY, CDR2 SAAADI. The CDR3 sequence is 13 residues long. The CDR3 sequence is CASKLLEDYEQYF. The CDR3 coding sequence is TGCGCCAGCAAACTCCTAGAGGACTACGAGCAGTACTTC.

Turning to this clone: Other DNA sequences in the sample encode the same CDR3. The chain employs TRBV3-1 (or the pseudogene TRBV3-2) and TRBJ2-3; no definite D call. The CDR3 sequence is 15 residues long. Germline CDR1 is LGHDT and CDR2 is YNNKEL (reference sequence). V was shortened by 4 bases and J by 2 bases, with 13 bases between the two germline ends. The CDR3 is CASSPSGTPTDTQYF. CDR3 nucleotide sequence: TGTGCCAGCAGCCCTTCAGGTACCCCCACAGATACGCAGTATTTT.

This chain uses TRBV10-1 with TRBJ2-5; D perhaps matches TRBD2 (7 bases). V gave up 8 bases and J gave up 4 bases, with 26 bases separating them. Germline CDR1 WNHNN, CDR2 SYGVQD (reference sequence). The CDR3 has 17 residues. CDR3 coding DNA: TGCGCCAGCTTAAGGTCGGGGGGCGCGGGTAGTGGAGAGACCCAGTACTTC. This translates into CASLRSGGAGSGETQYF.

The chain uses TRBV4-1 and TRBJ2-7; possible D gene TRBD1, 5 bases. Trimming cost V 1 base and J 3 bases, with 13 bases left between them. CDR1 is MGHRA and CDR2 is YSYEKL in the germline V gene. CDR3 length: 15 residues. CDR3 coding DNA: TGCGCCAGCAGCCAAGGCCGGACACTGAACTACGAGCAGTACTTC. As protein: CASSQGRTLNYEQYF.

The rearrangement links TRBV5-1 to TRBJ1-2, with 8 bases matching TRBD1. CDR3 size: 17 residues. J lost 7 bases, V lost 0 bases, and 14 bases had no gene match. Germline-derived CDR1 and CDR2 are SGHRS and YFSETQ. The CDR3 spells CASSLGSGGQGTGGYTF. For the CDR3, the DNA is TGCGCCAGCAGCTTGGGATCTGGCGGACAGGGCACGGGTGGCTACACCTTC.

The CDR3 loop reads CASSRLGGYTF. Here the CDR3 DNA reads TGTGCCAGCAGCCGTCTCGGGGGCTACACCTTC. The gene calls are TRBV14 and TRBJ1-2; D is uncertain. Per the germline V gene, CDR1 is SGHDN and CDR2 is FVKESK. CDR3 length: 11 amino acids. V gave up 4 bases and J gave up 8 bases, with 8 bases separating them. Filled out from reference TRBV14 and TRBJ1-2, the complete variable domain reads EAGVTQFPSHSVIEKGQTVTLRCDPISGHDNLYWYRRVMGKEIKFLLHFVKESKQDESGMPNNRFLAERTGGTYSTLKVQPAELEDSGVYFCASSRLGGYTFGSGTRLTVV.

The V call is TRBV30, the J call TRBJ2-1; a weak D match, TRBD2 (7 bases). Germline loops: CDR1 GTSNPN, CDR2 SVGIG (reference sequence). The CDR3 consists of 16 residues. Between the trimmed V and J ends, which lost 0 bases and 3 bases, there was a span of 15 bases. CDR3 coding DNA: TGTGCCTGGAGTGTTGGGTGGGGGGGCAACTACAATGAGCAGTTCTTC. Translating gives CAWSVGWGGNYNEQFF.

With respect to this clone: Within the sample, other DNA sequences also encode this same CDR3. The V and J genes are TRBV28 and TRBJ1-1; 8 bases match TRBD1. The CDR3 is 15 amino acids. Trimming at V came to 3 bases and at J to 2 bases, leaving 5 bases not matched to a gene. Germline CDR1 reads MDHEN; CDR2 reads SYDVKM. This CDR3 reads CASSFLTGANTEAFF. CDR3 sequence (DNA): TGTGCCAGCAGTTTCCTGACAGGGGCCAACACTGAAGCTTTCTTT.

The table lists this clone with a few counts. The V gene is TRBV4-2, the J gene TRBJ1-6, with 8 bases fitting TRBD1. Germline V gene sequence: CDR1 LGHNA, CDR2 YNFKEQ. Trimming took 4 bases from V and 1 from J; bases not matched to a gene: 6. The CDR3 runs to 17 residues. The CDR3: CASSPDRASSYNSPLHF. The DNA for the CDR3 is TGTGCCAGCAGCCCGGACAGGGCGTCTTCCTATAATTCACCCCTCCACTTT.

The rearrangement links TRBV11-2 to TRBJ2-5; D remains ambiguous. Trimming stripped 0 bases from V and 4 bases from J, with 18 bases between. This CDR3 is 17 amino acids long. The germline CDR1 and CDR2 sequences are SGHAT and FQNNGV. DNA of the CDR3: TGTGCCAGCAGCTTAGATTATGAACGGCAGGCAGCAGAGACCCAGTACTTC. Protein sequence: CASSLDYERQAAETQYF. Filled out from reference TRBV11-2 and TRBJ2-5, the complete variable domain reads EAGVAQSPRYKIIEKRQSVAFWCNPISGHATLYWYQQILGQGPKLLIQFQNNGVVDDSQLPKDRFSAERLKGVDSTLKIQPAKLEDSAVYLCASSLDYERQAAETQYFGPGTRLLVL.

The chain employs TRBV9 and TRBJ2-6, with D unclear. Germline CDR1 is SGDLS and CDR2 is YYNGEE. This CDR3 has 14 amino acids. Trimming stripped 4 bases from V and 4 bases from J, with 9 bases between. In nucleotides, the CDR3 is TGTGCCAGCAGCAGCGTGTGGGGGGCCAACGTCCTGACTTTC. Amino acid sequence: CASSSVWGANVLTF.

The J gene is TRBJ1-2, the V gene TRBV9; a weak D match, TRBD1 (5 bases). CDR3 length equals 16 residues. Trimming removed 4 bases from V and 2 bases from J, with 18 bases in between. CDR1 SGDLS and CDR2 YYNGEE come from the germline V gene. CDR3 DNA sequence: TGTGCCAGCAGCCACCCTTTGGACAAGCCCAACTATGGCTACACCTTC. Translating it yields CASSHPLDKPNYGYTF.

This clone was counted between two and nine times. This rearrangement joins TRBV5-1 to TRBJ2-3; TRBD1 matches at 9 bases. The CDR3 is 15 amino acids. CDR1 is SGHRS and CDR2 is YFSETQ in the germline V gene. V trimming: 3 bases; J trimming: 2 bases; junction bases outside the gene matches: 4. The CDR3 region is CASSWTGAPTDTQYF. DNA for the CDR3: TGCGCCAGCAGCTGGACAGGGGCCCCCACAGATACGCAGTATTTT.